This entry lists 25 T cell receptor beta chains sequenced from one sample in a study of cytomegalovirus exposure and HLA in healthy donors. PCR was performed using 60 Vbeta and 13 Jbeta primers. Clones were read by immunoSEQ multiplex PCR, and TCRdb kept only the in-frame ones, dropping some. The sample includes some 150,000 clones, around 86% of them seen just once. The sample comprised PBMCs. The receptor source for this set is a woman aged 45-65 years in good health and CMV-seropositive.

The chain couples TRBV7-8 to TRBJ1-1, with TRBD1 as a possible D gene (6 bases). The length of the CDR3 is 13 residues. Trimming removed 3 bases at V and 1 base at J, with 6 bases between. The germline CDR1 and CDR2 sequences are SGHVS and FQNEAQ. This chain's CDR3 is CASSLGANTEAFF. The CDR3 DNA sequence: TGTGCCAGCAGCTTGGGGGCGAACACTGAAGCTTTCTTT.

CDR3 in DNA: TGTGCCAGCTCCCGGGGGGGCTTAGGATACAATGAGCAGTTCTTC. Residues: CASSRGGLGYNEQFF. The chain carries TRBV2 and TRBJ2-1; 8 bases line up with TRBD2. With V trimmed by 8 bases and J by 4 bases, 10 bases remained unmatched. The length of the CDR3 is 15 residues. From germline, CDR1 is SNHLY and CDR2 FYNNEI. Looking up the rest from reference TRBV2 and TRBJ2-1 gives the full variable domain: EPEVTQTPSHQVTQMGQEVILRCVPISNHLYFYWYRQILGQKVEFLVSFYNNEISEKSEIFDDQFSVERPDGSNFTLKIRSTKLEDSAMYFCASSRGGLGYNEQFFGPGTRLTVL.

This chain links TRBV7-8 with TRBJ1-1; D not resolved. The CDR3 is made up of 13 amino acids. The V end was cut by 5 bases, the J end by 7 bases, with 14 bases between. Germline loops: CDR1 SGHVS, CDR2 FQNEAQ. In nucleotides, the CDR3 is TGTGCCAGCAGCACTAGGGTGGCGGTTGAAGCTTTCTTT. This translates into CASSTRVAVEAFF. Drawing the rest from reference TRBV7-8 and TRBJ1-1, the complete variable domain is GAGVSQSPRYKVAKRGQDVALRCDPISGHVSLFWYQQALGQGPEFLTYFQNEAQLDKSGLPSDRFFAERPEGSVSTLKIQRTQQEDSAVYLCASSTRVAVEAFFGQGTRLTVV.

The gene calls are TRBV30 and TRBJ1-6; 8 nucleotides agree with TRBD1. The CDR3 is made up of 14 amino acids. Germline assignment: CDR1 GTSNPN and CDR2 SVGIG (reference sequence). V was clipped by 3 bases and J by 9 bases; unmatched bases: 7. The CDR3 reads CAWRLQGGGSPLHF. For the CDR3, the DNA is TGTGCCTGGAGGCTACAGGGGGGAGGTTCACCCCTCCACTTT.

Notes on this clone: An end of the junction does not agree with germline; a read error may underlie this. The CDR3 sequence: CAWSYRGPLASF. Written as DNA, the CDR3 is TGTGCCTGGAGTTACAGGGGACCCTTGGCCAGCTTT. The V call is TRBV30, the J call TRBJ1-1, with 7 bases that match TRBD1. The CDR3 totals 12 residues. From germline, CDR1 is GTSNPN and CDR2 SVGIG (reference sequence).

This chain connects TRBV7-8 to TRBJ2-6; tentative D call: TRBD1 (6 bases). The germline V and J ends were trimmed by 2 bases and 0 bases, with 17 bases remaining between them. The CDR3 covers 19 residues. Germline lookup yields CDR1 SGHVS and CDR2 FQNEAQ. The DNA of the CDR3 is TGTGCCAGCAGCTTACCTTCGGACAGACTGCGCTCTGGGGCCAACGTCCTGACTTTC. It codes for CASSLPSDRLRSGANVLTF.

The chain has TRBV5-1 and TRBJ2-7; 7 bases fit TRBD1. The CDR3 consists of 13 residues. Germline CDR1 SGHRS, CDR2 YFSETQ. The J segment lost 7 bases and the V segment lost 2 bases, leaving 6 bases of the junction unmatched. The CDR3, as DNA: TGCGCCAGCAGCTTAAGACAGGGTATAGAGCAGTACTTC. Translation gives CASSLRQGIEQYF.

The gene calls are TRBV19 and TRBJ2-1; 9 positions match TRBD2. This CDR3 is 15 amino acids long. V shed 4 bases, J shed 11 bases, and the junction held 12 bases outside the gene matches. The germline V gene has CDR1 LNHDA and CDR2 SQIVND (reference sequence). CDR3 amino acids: CASSSGMAGGLKQFF. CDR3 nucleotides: TGTGCCAGTAGTAGTGGAATGGCGGGGGGGCTGAAGCAGTTCTTC.

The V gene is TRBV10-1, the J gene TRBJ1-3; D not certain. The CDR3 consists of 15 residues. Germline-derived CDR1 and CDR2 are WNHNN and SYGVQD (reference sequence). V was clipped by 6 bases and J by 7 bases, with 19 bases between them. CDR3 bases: TGCGCCAGCAGGGGGAGGTTGCGCCGAGCGAACACCATATATTTT. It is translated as CASRGRLRRANTIYF.

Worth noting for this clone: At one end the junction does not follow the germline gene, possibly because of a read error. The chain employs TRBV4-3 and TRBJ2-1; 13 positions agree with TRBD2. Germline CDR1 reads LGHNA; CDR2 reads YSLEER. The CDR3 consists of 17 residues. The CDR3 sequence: CASSQDGGLAGVYEQFF. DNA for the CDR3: TGCGCCAGCAGTCAAGACGGAGGACTAGCGGGGGTTTATGAGCAGTTCTTC.

This CDR3 reads CASSLRGGLQEKLFF. The CDR3 DNA follows: TGTGCCAGCAGTCTGCGAGGGGGTCTTCAGGAAAAACTGTTTTTT. The chain uses TRBV28 and TRBJ1-4; possibly TRBD1 for D (6 bases). V was shortened by 5 bases and J by 8 bases, with 18 bases between the two germline ends. From germline, CDR1 is MDHEN and CDR2 SYDVKM. The CDR3 consists of 15 residues.

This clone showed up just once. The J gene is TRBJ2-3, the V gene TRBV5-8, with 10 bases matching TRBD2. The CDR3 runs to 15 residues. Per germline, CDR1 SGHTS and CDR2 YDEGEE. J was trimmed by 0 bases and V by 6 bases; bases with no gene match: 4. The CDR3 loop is CASTGLAESTDTQYF. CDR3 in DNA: TGTGCCAGCACCGGACTAGCGGAGAGCACAGATACGCAGTATTTT.

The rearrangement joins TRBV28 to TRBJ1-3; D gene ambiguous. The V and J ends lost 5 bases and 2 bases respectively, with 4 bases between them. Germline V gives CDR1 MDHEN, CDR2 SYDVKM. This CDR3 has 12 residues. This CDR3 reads CASSLPGNTIYF. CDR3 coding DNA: TGTGCCAGCAGTCTACCTGGAAACACCATATATTTT.

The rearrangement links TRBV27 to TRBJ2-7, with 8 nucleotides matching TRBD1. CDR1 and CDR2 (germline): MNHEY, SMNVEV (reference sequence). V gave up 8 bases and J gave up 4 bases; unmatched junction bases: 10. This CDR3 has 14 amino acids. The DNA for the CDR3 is TGTGCCAGCTGGCCGGACAGGGCCGCTTACGAGCAGTACTTC. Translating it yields CASWPDRAAYEQYF.

The CDR3 nucleotides read TGTGCCAGCAGCGGGTCGAAGGTGGGGACAGGGGTTGAAAAACTGTTTTTT. It yields the protein CASSGSKVGTGVEKLFF. The chain has TRBV7-9 and TRBJ1-4; TRBD1 matches at 10 bases. The CDR3 has 17 amino acids. V trimming: 5 bases; J trimming: 7 bases; junction bases outside the gene matches: 13. The V gene's germline CDR1 is SEHNR and CDR2 FQNEAQ (reference sequence).

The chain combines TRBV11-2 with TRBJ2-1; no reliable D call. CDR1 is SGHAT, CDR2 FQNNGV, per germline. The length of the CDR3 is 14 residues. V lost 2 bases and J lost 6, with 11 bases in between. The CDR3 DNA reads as TGTGCCAGCAGCTTACGTCCAGGAAGCAATGAGCAGTTCTTC. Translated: CASSLRPGSNEQFF.

The CDR3 loop is CASSLGRRREGSYNEQFF. Here the CDR3 DNA reads TGTGCCAGCAGCTTAGGCCGAAGGCGGGAGGGTTCCTACAATGAGCAGTTCTTC. The chain is built from TRBV7-6 and TRBJ2-1, with TRBD2 identical over 9 bases. There are 18 residues in the CDR3. Germline CDR1 SGHVS, CDR2 FNYEAQ. The trim removed 1 base at V and 1 base at J, leaving 8 bases unmatched.

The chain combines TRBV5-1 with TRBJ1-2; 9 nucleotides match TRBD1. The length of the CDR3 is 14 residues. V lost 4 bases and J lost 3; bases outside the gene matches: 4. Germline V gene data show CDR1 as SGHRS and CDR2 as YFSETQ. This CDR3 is CASSPGQGDYGYTF. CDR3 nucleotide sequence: TGCGCCAGCAGCCCGGGACAGGGCGACTATGGCTACACCTTC. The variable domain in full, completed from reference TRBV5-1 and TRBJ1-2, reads KAGVTQTPRYLIKTRGQQVTLSCSPISGHRSVSWYQQTPGQGLQFLFEYFSETQRNKGNFPGRFSGRQFSNSRSEMNVSTLELGDSALYLCASSPGQGDYGYTFGSGTRLTVV.

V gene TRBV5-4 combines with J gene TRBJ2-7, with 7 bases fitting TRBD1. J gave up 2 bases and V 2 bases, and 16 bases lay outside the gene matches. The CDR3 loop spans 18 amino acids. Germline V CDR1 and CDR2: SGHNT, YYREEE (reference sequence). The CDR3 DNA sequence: TGTGCCAGCAGCTTTGGGACAGACCTATTTGTGCCTACCTACGAGCAGTACTTC. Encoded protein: CASSFGTDLFVPTYEQYF.

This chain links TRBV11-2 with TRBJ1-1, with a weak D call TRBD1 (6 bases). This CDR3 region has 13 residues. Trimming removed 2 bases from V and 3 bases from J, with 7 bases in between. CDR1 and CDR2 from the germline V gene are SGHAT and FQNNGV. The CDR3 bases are TGTGCCAGCAGCTTACAGGGGTACACTGAAGCTTTCTTT. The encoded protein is CASSLQGYTEAFF.

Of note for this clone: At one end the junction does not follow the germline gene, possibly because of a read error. The DNA of the CDR3 is TGCAGCGCTGAACGGACAGGGGCAGGGGAGACCCAGTACTTC. The encoded protein is CSAERTGAGETQYF. V usage is TRBV29-1 and J usage is TRBJ2-5, with 9 nucleotides matching TRBD1. The CDR3 extends over 14 amino acids. Per germline, CDR1 SQVTM and CDR2 ANQGSEA.

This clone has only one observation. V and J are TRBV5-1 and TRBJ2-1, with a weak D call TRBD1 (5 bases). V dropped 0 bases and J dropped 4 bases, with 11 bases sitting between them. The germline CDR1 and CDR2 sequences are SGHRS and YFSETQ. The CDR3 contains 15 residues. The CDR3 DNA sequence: TGCGCCAGCAGCTTGGGGGCAGGGCGATACAATGAGCAGTTCTTC. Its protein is CASSLGAGRYNEQFF.

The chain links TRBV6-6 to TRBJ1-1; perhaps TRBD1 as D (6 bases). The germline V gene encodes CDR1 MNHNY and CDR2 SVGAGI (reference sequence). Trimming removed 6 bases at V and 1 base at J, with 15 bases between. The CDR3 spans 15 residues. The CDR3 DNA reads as TGTGCCAGCAGGCAAAACAGGGCGGGGAACACTGAAGCTTTCTTT. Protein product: CASRQNRAGNTEAFF.

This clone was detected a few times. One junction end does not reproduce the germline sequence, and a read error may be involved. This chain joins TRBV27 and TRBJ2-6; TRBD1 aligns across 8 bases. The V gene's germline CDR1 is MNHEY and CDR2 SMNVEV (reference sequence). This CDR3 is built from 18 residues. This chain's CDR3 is CASSLWWQGAAGANGLTF. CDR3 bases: TGTGCCAGCAGTTTATGGTGGCAGGGGGCGGCTGGGGCCAACGGCCTGACTTTC.

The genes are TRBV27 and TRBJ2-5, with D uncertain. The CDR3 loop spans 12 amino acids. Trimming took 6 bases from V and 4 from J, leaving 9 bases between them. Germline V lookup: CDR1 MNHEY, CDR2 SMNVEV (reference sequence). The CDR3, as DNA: TGTGCCAGCAGCGACATCGGAGAGACCCAGTACTTC. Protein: CASSDIGETQYF.